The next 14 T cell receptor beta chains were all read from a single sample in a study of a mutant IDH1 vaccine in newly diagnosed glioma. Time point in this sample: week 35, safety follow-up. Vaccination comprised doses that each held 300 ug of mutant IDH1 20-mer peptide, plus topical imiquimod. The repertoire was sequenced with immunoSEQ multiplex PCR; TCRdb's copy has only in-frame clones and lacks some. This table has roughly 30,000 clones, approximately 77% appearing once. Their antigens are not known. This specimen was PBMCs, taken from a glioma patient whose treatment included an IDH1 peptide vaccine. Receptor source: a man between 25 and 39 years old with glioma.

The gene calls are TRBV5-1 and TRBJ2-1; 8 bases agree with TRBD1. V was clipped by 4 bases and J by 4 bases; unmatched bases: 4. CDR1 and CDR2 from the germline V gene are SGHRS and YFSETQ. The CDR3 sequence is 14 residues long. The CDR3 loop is CASSPGTGYNEQFF. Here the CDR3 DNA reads TGCGCCAGCAGCCCGGGGACAGGATACAATGAGCAGTTCTTC. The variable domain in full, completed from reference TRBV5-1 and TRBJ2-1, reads KAGVTQTPRYLIKTRGQQVTLSCSPISGHRSVSWYQQTPGQGLQFLFEYFSETQRNKGNFPGRFSGRQFSNSRSEMNVSTLELGDSALYLCASSPGTGYNEQFFGPGTRLTVL.

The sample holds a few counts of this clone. In DNA form, the CDR3 reads TGTGCCAGCAGCGTACAGGGTGATAGTCAGCCCCAGCATTTT. It specifies CASSVQGDSQPQHF. The chain joins TRBV7-9 to TRBJ1-5; weak D call: TRBD1 (6 bases). The CDR3 consists of 14 residues. The V gene's germline CDR1 is SEHNR and CDR2 FQNEAQ (reference sequence). Trimming pared 5 bases from V and 6 bases from J, leaving 14 bases between.

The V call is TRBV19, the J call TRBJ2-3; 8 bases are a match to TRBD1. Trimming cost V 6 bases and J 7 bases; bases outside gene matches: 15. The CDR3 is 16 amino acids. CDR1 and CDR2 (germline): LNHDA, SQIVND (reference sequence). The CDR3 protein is CASRSQGGQDLHTQYF. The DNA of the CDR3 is TGTGCCAGTAGATCCCAAGGGGGACAGGACCTGCATACGCAGTATTTT.

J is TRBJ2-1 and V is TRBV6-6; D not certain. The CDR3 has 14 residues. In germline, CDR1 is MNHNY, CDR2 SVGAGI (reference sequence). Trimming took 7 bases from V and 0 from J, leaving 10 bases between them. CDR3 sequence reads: CASTGHSSYNEQFF. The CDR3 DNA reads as TGTGCCAGCACAGGCCACAGCTCCTACAATGAGCAGTTCTTC.

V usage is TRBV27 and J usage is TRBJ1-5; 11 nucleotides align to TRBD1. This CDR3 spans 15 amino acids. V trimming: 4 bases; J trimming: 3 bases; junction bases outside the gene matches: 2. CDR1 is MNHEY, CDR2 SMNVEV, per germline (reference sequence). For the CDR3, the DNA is TGTGCCAGCAGTTCTGGACAGGGGGCCAATCAGCCCCAGCATTTT. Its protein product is CASSSGQGANQPQHF.

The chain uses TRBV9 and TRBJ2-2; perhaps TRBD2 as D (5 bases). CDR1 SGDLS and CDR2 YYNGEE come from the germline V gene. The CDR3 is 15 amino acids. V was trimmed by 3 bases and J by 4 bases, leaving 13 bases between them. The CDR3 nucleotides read TGTGCCAGCAGCGGACGGGGTGGCCGCACCGGGGAGCTGTTTTTT. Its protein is CASSGRGGRTGELFF. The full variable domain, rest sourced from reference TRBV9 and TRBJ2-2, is DSGVTQTPKHLITATGQRVTLRCSPRSGDLSVYWYQQSLDQGLQFLIQYYNGEERAKGNILERFSAQQFPDLHSELNLSSLELGDSALYFCASSGRGGRTGELFFGEGSRLTVL.

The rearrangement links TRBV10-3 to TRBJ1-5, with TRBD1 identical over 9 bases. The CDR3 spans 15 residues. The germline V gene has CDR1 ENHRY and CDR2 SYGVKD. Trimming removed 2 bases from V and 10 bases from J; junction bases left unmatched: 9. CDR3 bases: TGTGCCATCAGTGAGCGGGCCCCGGGACAGGGACCCCAGCATTTT. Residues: CAISERAPGQGPQHF.

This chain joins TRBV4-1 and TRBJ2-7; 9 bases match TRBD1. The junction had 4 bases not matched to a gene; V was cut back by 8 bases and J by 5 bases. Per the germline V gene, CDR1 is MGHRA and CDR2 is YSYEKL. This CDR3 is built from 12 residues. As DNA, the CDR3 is TGCGCCAGCGGCCGGACAGGGGACGAGCAGTACTTC. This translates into CASGRTGDEQYF.

CDR3 DNA sequence: TGTGCCAGCTCACCACCGGGGCTTGCATCCTACGAGCAGTACTTC. Protein: CASSPPGLASYEQYF. The chain couples TRBV18 to TRBJ2-7, with a weak D call TRBD1 (5 bases). This CDR3 is 15 amino acids long. Per germline, CDR1 KGHSH and CDR2 LQKENI. V lost 0 bases to trimming and J lost 1 base, with 10 bases between them.

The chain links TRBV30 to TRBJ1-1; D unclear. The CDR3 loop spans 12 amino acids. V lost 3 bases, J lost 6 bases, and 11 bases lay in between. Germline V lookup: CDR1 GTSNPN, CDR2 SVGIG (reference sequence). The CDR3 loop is CAWSLGEAEAFF. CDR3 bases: TGTGCCTGGAGCCTCGGGGAGGCTGAAGCTTTCTTT.

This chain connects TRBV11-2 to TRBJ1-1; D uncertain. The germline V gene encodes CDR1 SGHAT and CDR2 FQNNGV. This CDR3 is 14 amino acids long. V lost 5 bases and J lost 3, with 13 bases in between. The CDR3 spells CASSLIATHTEAFF. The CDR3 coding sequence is TGTGCCAGCAGCCTAATCGCGACGCACACTGAAGCTTTCTTT.

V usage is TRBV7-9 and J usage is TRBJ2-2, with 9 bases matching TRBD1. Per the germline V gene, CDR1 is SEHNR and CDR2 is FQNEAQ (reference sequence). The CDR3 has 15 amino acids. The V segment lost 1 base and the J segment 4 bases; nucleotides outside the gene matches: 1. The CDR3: CASSLGDRVTGELFF. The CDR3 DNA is TGTGCCAGCAGCTTAGGGGACAGGGTCACCGGGGAGCTGTTTTTT.

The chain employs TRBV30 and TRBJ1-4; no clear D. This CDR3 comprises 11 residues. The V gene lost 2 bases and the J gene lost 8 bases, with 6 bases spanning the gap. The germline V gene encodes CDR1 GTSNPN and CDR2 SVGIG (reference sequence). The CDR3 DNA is TGTGCCTGGAGTACCGGAGAAAAACTGTTTTTT. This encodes CAWSTGEKLFF.

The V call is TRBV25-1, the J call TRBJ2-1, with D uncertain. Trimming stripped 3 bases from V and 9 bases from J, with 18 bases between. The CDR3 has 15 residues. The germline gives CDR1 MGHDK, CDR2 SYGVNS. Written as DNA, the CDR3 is TGTGCCAGCAGTGATTCAAAGGGTGAAGGAAGTGAGCAGTTCTTC. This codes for CASSDSKGEGSEQFF.